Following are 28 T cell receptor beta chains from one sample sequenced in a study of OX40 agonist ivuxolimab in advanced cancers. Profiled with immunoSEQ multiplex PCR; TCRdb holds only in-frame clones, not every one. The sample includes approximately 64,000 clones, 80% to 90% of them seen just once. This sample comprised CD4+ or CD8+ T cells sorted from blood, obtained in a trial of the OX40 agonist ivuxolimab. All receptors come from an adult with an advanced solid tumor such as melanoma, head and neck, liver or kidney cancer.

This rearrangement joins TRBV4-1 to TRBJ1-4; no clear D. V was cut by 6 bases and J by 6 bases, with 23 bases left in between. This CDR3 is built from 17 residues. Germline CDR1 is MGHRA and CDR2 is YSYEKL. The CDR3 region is CASRSSIDDRHDEKLFF. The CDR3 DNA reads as TGCGCCAGCAGGAGTTCGATTGACGACCGGCACGATGAAAAACTGTTTTTT.

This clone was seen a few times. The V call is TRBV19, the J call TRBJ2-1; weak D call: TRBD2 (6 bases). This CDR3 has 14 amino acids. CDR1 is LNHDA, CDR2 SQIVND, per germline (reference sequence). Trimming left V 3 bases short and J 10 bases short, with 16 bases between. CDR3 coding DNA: TGTGCCAGTAGTATTACTCGAGGAGGGCGCGAGCAGTTCTTC. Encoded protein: CASSITRGGREQFF.

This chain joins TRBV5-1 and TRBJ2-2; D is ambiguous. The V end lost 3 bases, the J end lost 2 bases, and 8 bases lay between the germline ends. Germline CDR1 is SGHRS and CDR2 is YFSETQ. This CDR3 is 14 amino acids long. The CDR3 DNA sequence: TGCGCCAGCAGCTCGGACGGAAACACCGGGGAGCTGTTTTTT. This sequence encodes CASSSDGNTGELFF.

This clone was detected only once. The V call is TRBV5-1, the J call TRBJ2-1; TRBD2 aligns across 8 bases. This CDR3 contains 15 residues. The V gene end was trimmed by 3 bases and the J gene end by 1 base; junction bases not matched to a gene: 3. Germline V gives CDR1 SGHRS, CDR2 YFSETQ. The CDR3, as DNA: TGCGCCAGCAGCTACATAGCGGGATCCTACAATGAGCAGTTCTTC. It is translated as CASSYIAGSYNEQFF. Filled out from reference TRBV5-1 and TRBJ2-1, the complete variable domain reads KAGVTQTPRYLIKTRGQQVTLSCSPISGHRSVSWYQQTPGQGLQFLFEYFSETQRNKGNFPGRFSGRQFSNSRSEMNVSTLELGDSALYLCASSYIAGSYNEQFFGPGTRLTVL.

The CDR3 sequence is CASSQLAETDTQYF. In DNA, the CDR3 is TGTGCCAGCAGTCAGTTAGCGGAGACAGATACGCAGTATTTT. The chain joins TRBV2 to TRBJ2-3, with a weak D call TRBD2 (6 bases). The length of the CDR3 is 14 residues. The germline CDR1 and CDR2 sequences are SNHLY and FYNNEI. V lost 5 bases and J lost 3, with 12 bases in between.

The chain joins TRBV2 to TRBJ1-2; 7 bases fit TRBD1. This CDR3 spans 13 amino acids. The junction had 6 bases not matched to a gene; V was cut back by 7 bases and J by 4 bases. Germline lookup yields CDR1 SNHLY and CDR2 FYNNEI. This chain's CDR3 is CASISDRIYGYTF. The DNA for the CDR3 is TGTGCCAGCATCTCGGACAGGATCTATGGCTACACCTTC. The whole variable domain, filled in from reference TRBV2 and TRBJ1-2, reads EPEVTQTPSHQVTQMGQEVILRCVPISNHLYFYWYRQILGQKVEFLVSFYNNEISEKSEIFDDQFSVERPDGSNFTLKIRSTKLEDSAMYFCASISDRIYGYTFGSGTRLTVV.

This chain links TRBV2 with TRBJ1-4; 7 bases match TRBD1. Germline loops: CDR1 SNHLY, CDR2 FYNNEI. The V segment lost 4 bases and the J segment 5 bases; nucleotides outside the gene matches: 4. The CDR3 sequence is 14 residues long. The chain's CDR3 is CASSGGQRNEKLFF. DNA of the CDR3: TGTGCCAGCAGTGGGGGACAGAGAAATGAAAAACTGTTTTTT.

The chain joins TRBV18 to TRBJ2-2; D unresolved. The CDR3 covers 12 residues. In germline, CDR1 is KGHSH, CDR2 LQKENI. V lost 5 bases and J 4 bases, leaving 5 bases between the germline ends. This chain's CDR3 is CASSTPTGELFF. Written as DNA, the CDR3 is TGTGCCAGCTCAACCCCCACCGGGGAGCTGTTTTTT.

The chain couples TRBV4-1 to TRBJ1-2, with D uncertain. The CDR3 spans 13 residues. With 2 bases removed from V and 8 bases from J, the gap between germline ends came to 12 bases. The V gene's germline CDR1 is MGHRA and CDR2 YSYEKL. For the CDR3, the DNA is TGCGCCAGCAGCCAAAGCCTACAGAGGGGCTACACCTTC. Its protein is CASSQSLQRGYTF.

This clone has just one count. The CDR3 DNA sequence: TGTGCCTGGACCGGGGGGGAAGGGGCCAACGTCCTGACTTTC. This encodes CAWTGGEGANVLTF. This sequence joins TRBV30 and TRBJ2-6, with 8 bases fitting TRBD2. The CDR3 is made up of 14 amino acids. V trimming: 4 bases; J trimming: 4 bases; junction bases outside the gene matches: 3. Germline V gene lookup returns CDR1 GTSNPN and CDR2 SVGIG (reference sequence). Based on the CDR3 plus reference TRBV30 and TRBJ2-6, the full variable domain is SQTIHQWPATLVQPVGSPLSLECTVEGTSNPNLYWYRQAAGRGLQLLFYSVGIGQISSEVPQNLSASRPQDRQFILSSKKLLLSDSGFYLCAWTGGEGANVLTFGAGSRLTVL.

CDR3 protein: CASSSARDILNTGELFF. For the CDR3, the DNA is TGTGCCAGCAGCTCTGCCCGGGACATACTGAACACCGGGGAGCTGTTTTTT. The chain recombines TRBV7-2 with TRBJ2-2; the D gene is possibly TRBD1 (6 bases). The V and J ends lost 4 bases and 1 base respectively, with 16 bases between them. Germline assignment: CDR1 SGHTA and CDR2 FQGNSA. The CDR3 consists of 17 residues. Full variable domain (rest looked up from reference TRBV7-2 and TRBJ2-2): GAGVSQSPSNKVTEKGKDVELRCDPISGHTALYWYRQSLGQGLEFLIYFQGNSAPDKSGLPSDRFSAERTGGSVSTLTIQRTQQEDSAVYLCASSSARDILNTGELFFGEGSRLTVL.

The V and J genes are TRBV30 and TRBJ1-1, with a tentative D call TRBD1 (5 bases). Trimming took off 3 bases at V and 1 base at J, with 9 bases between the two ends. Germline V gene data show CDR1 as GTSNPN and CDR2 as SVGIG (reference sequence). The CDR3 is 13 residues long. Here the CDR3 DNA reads TGTGCCTGGAGGGGACGACAGAACACTGAAGCTTTCTTT. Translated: CAWRGRQNTEAFF.

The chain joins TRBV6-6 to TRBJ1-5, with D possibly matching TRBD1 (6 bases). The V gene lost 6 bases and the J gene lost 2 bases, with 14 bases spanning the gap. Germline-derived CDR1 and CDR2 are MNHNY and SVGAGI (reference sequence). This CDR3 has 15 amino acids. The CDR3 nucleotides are TGTGCCAGCAGACAGACAGGAGAAGGCAATCAGCCCCAGCATTTT. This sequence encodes CASRQTGEGNQPQHF.

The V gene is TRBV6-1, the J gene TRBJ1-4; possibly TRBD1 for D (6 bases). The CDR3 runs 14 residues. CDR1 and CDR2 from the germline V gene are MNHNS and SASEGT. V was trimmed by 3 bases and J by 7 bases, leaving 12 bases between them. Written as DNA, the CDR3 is TGTGCCAGCAGTGATGCAGGGGAGGCTGAAAAACTGTTTTTT. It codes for CASSDAGEAEKLFF.

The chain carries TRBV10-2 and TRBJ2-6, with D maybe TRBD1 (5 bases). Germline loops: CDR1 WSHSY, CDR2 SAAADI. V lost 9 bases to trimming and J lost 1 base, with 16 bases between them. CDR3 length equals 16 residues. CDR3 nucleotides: TGCGCCAGGGCTCCCGAGGCAGGGTCTGGGGCCAACGTCCTGACTTTC. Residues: CARAPEAGSGANVLTF.

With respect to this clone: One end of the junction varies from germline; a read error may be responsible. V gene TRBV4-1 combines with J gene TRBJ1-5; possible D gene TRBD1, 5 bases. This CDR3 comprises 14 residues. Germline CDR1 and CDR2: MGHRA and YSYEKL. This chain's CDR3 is CASSQDLQARPEHF. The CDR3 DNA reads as TGCGCCAGCAGCCAAGATTTACAGGCCCGGCCCGAGCATTTT.

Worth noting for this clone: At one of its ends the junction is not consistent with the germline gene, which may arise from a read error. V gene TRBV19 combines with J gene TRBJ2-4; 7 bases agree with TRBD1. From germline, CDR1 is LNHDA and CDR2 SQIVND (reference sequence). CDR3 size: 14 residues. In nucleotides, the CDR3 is TGTGCCAGTAGTACACAAATGACACAGGGGAAATTGGACTTC. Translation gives CASSTQMTQGKLDF.

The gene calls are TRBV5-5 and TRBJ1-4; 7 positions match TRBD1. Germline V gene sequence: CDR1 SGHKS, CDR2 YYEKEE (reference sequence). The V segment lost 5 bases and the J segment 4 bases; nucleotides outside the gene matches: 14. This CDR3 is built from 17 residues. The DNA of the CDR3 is TGTGCCAGCAGAATGACAGGGTTTCTCTTTAGTAATGAAAAACTGTTTTTT. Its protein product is CASRMTGFLFSNEKLFF.

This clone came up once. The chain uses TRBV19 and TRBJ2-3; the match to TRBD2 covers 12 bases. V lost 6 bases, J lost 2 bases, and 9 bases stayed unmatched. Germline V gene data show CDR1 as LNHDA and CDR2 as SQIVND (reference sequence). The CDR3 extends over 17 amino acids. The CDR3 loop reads CASSSLTSGRLTDTQYF. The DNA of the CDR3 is TGTGCCAGTAGCTCGCTGACTAGCGGGAGACTCACAGATACGCAGTATTTT. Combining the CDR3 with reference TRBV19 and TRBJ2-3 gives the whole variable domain DGGITQSPKYLFRKEGQNVTLSCEQNLNHDAMYWYRQDPGQGLRLIYYSQIVNDFQKGDIAEGYSVSREKKESFPLTVTSAQKNPTAFYLCASSSLTSGRLTDTQYFGPGTRLTVL.

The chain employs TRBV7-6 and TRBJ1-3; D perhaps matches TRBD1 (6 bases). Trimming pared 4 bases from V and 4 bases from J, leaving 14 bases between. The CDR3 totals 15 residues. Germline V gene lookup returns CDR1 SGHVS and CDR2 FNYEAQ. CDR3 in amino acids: CASSSDWTAGNTIYF. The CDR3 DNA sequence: TGTGCCAGCAGCTCGGATTGGACAGCAGGAAACACCATATATTTT.

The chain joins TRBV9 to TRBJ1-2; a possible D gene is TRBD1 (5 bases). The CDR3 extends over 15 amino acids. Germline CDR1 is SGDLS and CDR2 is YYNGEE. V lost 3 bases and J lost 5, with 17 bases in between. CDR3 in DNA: TGTGCCAGCAGCGCTGGGACGGTCGTATCTTATGGCTACACCTTC. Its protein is CASSAGTVVSYGYTF.

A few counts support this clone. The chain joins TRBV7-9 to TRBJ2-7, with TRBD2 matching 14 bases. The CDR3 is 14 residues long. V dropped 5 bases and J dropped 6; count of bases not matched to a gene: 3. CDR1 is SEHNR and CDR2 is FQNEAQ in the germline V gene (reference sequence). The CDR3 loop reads CASSPGLAGGEQYF. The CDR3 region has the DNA TGTGCCAGCAGCCCTGGACTAGCGGGAGGCGAGCAGTACTTC.

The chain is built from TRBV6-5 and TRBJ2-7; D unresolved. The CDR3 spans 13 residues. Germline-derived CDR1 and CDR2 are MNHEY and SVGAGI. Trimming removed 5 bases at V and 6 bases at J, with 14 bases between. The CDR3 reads CASSDPTNREQYF. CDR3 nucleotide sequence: TGTGCCAGCAGTGACCCGACCAATCGCGAGCAGTACTTC.

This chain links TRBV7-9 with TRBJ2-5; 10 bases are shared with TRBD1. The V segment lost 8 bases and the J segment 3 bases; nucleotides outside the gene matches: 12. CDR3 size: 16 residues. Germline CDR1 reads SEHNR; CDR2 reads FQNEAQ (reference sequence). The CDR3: CASRRQGAGEKETQYF. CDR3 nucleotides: TGTGCCAGCCGCCGACAGGGGGCAGGGGAAAAAGAGACCCAGTACTTC. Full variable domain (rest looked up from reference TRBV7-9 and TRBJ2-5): DTGVSQNPRHKITKRGQNVTFRCDPISEHNRLYWYRQTLGQGPEFLTYFQNEAQLEKSRLLSDRFSAERPKGSFSTLEIQRTEQGDSAMYLCASRRQGAGEKETQYFGPGTRLLVL.

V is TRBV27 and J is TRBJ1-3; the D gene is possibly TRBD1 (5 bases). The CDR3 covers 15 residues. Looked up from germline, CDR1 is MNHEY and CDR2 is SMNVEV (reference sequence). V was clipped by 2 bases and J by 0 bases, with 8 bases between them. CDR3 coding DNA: TGTGCCAGCAGTTTACTCGGGGCCTCTGGAAACACCATATATTTT. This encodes CASSLLGASGNTIYF.

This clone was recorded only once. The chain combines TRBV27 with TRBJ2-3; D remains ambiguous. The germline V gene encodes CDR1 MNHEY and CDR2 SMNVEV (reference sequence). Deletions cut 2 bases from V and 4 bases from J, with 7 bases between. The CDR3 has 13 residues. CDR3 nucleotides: TGTGCCAGCAGTTTAAGGGTCCCAGATACGCAGTATTTT. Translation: CASSLRVPDTQYF.

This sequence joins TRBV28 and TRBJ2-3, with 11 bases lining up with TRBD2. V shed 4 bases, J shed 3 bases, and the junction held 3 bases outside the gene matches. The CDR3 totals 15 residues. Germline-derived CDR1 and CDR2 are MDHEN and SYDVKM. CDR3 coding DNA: TGTGCCAGCAGTTCTCGGACTAGCGGGACAGATACGCAGTATTTT. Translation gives CASSSRTSGTDTQYF.

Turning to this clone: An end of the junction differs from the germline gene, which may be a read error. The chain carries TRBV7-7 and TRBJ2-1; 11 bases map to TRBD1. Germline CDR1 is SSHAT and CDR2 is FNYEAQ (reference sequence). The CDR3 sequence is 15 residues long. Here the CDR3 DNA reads TGTGCTAGCAGCCGCGGGACAGGGGGGGACAATGAGCAGTTCTTC. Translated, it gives CASSRGTGGDNEQFF.